A single sample is the source of the 18 T cell receptor beta chains below, sequenced in a study of cytomegalovirus exposure and HLA in healthy donors. The PCR was carried out with 60 Vbeta primers and 13 Jbeta primers. Measured with immunoSEQ multiplex PCR; TCRdb has only the in-frame clones, and not every one. The top ten clones hold roughly 0.68% of a sample with 150,000 or so clones, about three quarters of them seen once. The sample was PBMCs. These receptor sequences come from a male donor in good health and CMV-seronegative.

The chain recombines TRBV6-1 with TRBJ1-1; weak D call: TRBD1 (5 bases). Germline CDR1 and CDR2: MNHNS and SASEGT. The CDR3 runs to 14 residues. V lost 7 bases, J lost 0 bases, and 12 bases lay in between. The CDR3 DNA sequence: TGTGCCAGCAAAGCGGGACGAATGAACACTGAAGCTTTCTTT. It specifies CASKAGRMNTEAFF.

The rearrangement links TRBV9 to TRBJ1-3; D gene unclear. V dropped 0 bases and J dropped 2 bases, with 9 bases sitting between them. Per germline, CDR1 SGDLS and CDR2 YYNGEE. CDR3 length equals 15 residues. Written as DNA, the CDR3 is TGTGCCAGCAGCGTAGGCCGGGATACTGGAAACACCATATATTTT. Its translation: CASSVGRDTGNTIYF.

J is TRBJ1-4 and V is TRBV27; TRBD1 aligns across 9 bases. The CDR3 runs to 15 residues. Germline CDR1 reads MNHEY; CDR2 reads SMNVEV (reference sequence). With V trimmed by 8 bases and J by 2 bases, 6 bases remained unmatched. CDR3 nucleotides: TGTGCCAGCGCACAGGGGGCTGGGACTAATGAAAAACTGTTTTTT. Amino acids: CASAQGAGTNEKLFF.

V usage is TRBV29-1 and J usage is TRBJ1-2; 11 nucleotides match TRBD1. V lost 4 bases, J lost 7 bases, and 8 bases stayed unmatched. The CDR3 has 14 residues. CDR1 is SQVTM, CDR2 ANQGSEA, per germline. CDR3 residues: CSVGGQGAHSGYTF. The CDR3 DNA follows: TGCAGCGTTGGAGGACAGGGGGCACATAGTGGCTACACCTTC.

V usage is TRBV6-1 and J usage is TRBJ2-5, with 12 positions matching TRBD2. This CDR3 has 15 amino acids. Germline values: CDR1 MNHNS, CDR2 SASEGT. The V and J ends lost 4 bases and 1 base, in that order; junction bases with no gene match: 1. The CDR3 DNA follows: TGTGCCAGCAGTGGACTAGCGGGGGTCCAAGAGACCCAGTACTTC. The encoded protein is CASSGLAGVQETQYF.

The chain employs TRBV19 and TRBJ2-5, with D unresolved. The end of the DNA fits TRBJ2-7 better, so the J call may be wrong. The CDR3 totals 14 residues. The germline CDR1 and CDR2 sequences are LNHDA and SQIVND (reference sequence). CDR3 sequence (DNA): TGTGCCAGTAGCCGATCTCTTAGCTCCTACGAGCAGTACTTC. Its protein is CASSRSLSSYEQYF.

The V gene is TRBV5-1, the J gene TRBJ1-1; D unclear. Germline V gene data show CDR1 as SGHRS and CDR2 as YFSETQ. The V end was cut by 1 base, the J end by 3 bases, with 10 bases between. The CDR3 runs 14 residues. CDR3 region: CASSLFGMDTEAFF. The CDR3, as DNA: TGCGCCAGCAGCTTGTTCGGGATGGACACTGAAGCTTTCTTT.

The chain uses TRBV2 and TRBJ2-3; TRBD2 agrees at 9 bases. The CDR3 is 14 amino acids. Trimming at V came to 6 bases and at J to 4 bases, leaving 5 bases not matched to a gene. CDR1 is SNHLY and CDR2 is FYNNEI in the germline V gene. The CDR3 protein is CASSGTSNADTQYF. In DNA, the CDR3 is TGTGCCAGCAGCGGGACTAGCAACGCAGATACGCAGTATTTT.

The chain is built from TRBV5-5 and TRBJ2-1; TRBD2 matches at 13 bases. V gave up 6 bases and J gave up 9 bases; unmatched junction bases: 12. CDR1 and CDR2 from the germline V gene are SGHKS and YYEKEE (reference sequence). The CDR3 is 16 amino acids. Here the CDR3 reads CASNSRTSGGSTEQFF. The CDR3 coding sequence is TGTGCCAGCAACTCCAGGACTAGCGGGGGTTCTACTGAGCAGTTCTTC.

The chain uses TRBV5-6 and TRBJ1-2; 12 bases fit TRBD1. The CDR3 contains 14 residues. The trim removed 0 bases at V and 8 bases at J, leaving 2 bases unmatched. In germline, CDR1 is SGHDT, CDR2 YYEEEE. The DNA for the CDR3 is TGTGCCAGCAGCTTGGCCGGGACAGGGGGCGGCTACACCTTC. This gives the protein CASSLAGTGGGYTF.

The chain couples TRBV13 to TRBJ2-1, with TRBD2 identical over 8 bases. In germline, CDR1 is PRHDT, CDR2 FYEKMQ (reference sequence). V trimming: 5 bases; J trimming: 3 bases; junction bases outside the gene matches: 9. The CDR3 runs 16 residues. In DNA form, the CDR3 reads TGTGCCAGCAGCGCCCTCTGGCGGGGGGACTACAATGAGCAGTTCTTC. The encoded protein is CASSALWRGDYNEQFF.

This clone was observed once. The chain combines TRBV7-3 with TRBJ2-3, with 7 bases aligning to TRBD2. Germline V CDR1 and CDR2: SGHTA, FQGTGA. This CDR3 has 14 amino acids. V dropped 8 bases and J dropped 1; count of bases not matched to a gene: 6. The CDR3 region is CASGFGGGTDTQYF. The CDR3 DNA is TGTGCCAGCGGATTTGGGGGGGGCACAGATACGCAGTATTTT. The variable domain in full, completed from reference TRBV7-3 and TRBJ2-3, reads GAGVSQTPSNKVTEKGKYVELRCDPISGHTALYWYRQSLGQGPEFLIYFQGTGAADDSGLPNDRFFAVRPEGSVSTLKIQRTERGDSAVYLCASGFGGGTDTQYFGPGTRLTVL.

This clone appeared once. This chain uses TRBV11-3 with TRBJ2-5; possibly TRBD2 for D (5 bases). The CDR3 extends over 13 amino acids. Looked up from germline, CDR1 is SGHNT and CDR2 is YENEEA. Trimming pared 2 bases from V and 5 bases from J, leaving 9 bases between. CDR3 bases: TGTGCCAGCAGCTTACTAGCCCCGGAGACCCAGTACTTC. This encodes CASSLLAPETQYF.

J is TRBJ1-1 and V is TRBV10-3, with D possibly being TRBD1 (5 bases). The CDR3 has 14 residues. Between the trimmed V and J ends, which lost 7 bases and 0 bases, there was a span of 12 bases. CDR1 and CDR2 from the germline V gene are ENHRY and SYGVKD. This chain's CDR3 is CAINRTDLNTEAFF. CDR3 coding DNA: TGTGCCATCAACAGGACCGACCTGAACACTGAAGCTTTCTTT.

The gene calls are TRBV7-9 and TRBJ2-7; 10 bases match TRBD2. Germline V lookup: CDR1 SEHNR, CDR2 FQNEAQ (reference sequence). The trim removed 5 bases at V and 5 bases at J, leaving 12 bases unmatched. The CDR3 length is 16 residues. In DNA, the CDR3 is TGTGCCAGCAGCGCCAGCCTAGCGGGAGCGAGGAACGAGCAGTACTTC. This codes for CASSASLAGARNEQYF.

This clone was seen once. The gene calls are TRBV5-1 and TRBJ1-2; D is possibly TRBD1 (6 bases). CDR1 and CDR2 from the germline V gene are SGHRS and YFSETQ. Trimming shortened V by 6 bases and J by 1 base, and 16 bases separated the two germline ends. CDR3 length: 15 amino acids. Written as DNA, the CDR3 is TGCGCCAGCACCCCGGGGGGGCGAGGTAACTATGGCTACACCTTC. Translation gives CASTPGGRGNYGYTF.

V is TRBV6-5 and J is TRBJ2-5, with D possibly TRBD1 on 5 matching bases. This CDR3 contains 13 residues. Trimming removed 5 bases from V and 7 bases from J, with 14 bases in between. Germline V gene lookup returns CDR1 MNHEY and CDR2 SVGAGI. In DNA, the CDR3 is TGTGCCAGCAGTCCCAGGGTTTTGGGGACCCAGTACTTC. It translates to CASSPRVLGTQYF.

As concerns this clone: At one boundary the junction diverges from the germline segment, which might be a read error. The rearrangement uses TRBV20-1 and TRBJ2-7, with 9 positions matching TRBD1. CDR1 and CDR2 from the germline V gene are DFQATT and SNEGSKA (reference sequence). The CDR3 runs 11 residues. CDR3 coding DNA: TGCAGTGTAACAGACCGGGACAGGGAGATCTTC. Protein sequence: CSVTDRDREIF.